The sequence of this TCR beta chain was determined in a study of neurological immune-mediated disorders. Noted time point: longitudinal time-point 1 (baseline). TCRdb used MiXCR to reprocess the 5' RACE reads, holding one entry per CDR3 protein. The sample lists tens of thousands of distinct CDR3 sequences; approximately 11% were seen once. This clonotype was recorded at least ten times. Germline V lookup: CDR1 SGHDN, CDR2 FVKESK. V shed 4 bases and J 5 bases; nucleotides not matched to a gene: 8. This CDR3 is 14 amino acids long. The chain couples TRBV14 to TRBJ2-7, with TRBD1 identical over 7 bases. The TCR originated in a male donor with HTLV-1-associated myelopathy (HAM/TSP). Sequenced: PBMCs. CDR3 residues: CASSRLDREHEQYF. The CDR3 nucleotides are TGTGCCAGCAGCCGATTAGACAGGGAGCACGAGCAGTACTTC.